This is a list of T cell receptor beta chains from one sample in a study of Ad26.COV2.S vaccination and SARS-CoV-2 variants. Profiling relied on immunoSEQ multiplex PCR, and the TCRdb table lists in-frame clones only, not all of them. This table holds around 400,000 clones, more than 80% found once. The sequencing here drew on peripheral blood, taken in a trial of Ad26.COV2.S vaccine versus placebo. The receptors come from a person between 18 and 59 years old who received the Ad26.COV2.S COVID-19 vaccine or a placebo. Both conserved end residues are part of each CDR3. D genes are given only for firm matches. Not every row has a clone size; where given, it reads once, few, many or a size class.

v_gene	j_gene	abundance	d_gene	CDR3aa	CDR3nt
TRBV7-9	TRBJ2-3	once	TRBD2	CASSSPGTSGRRTDTQYF	TGTGCCAGCAGCTCCCCCGGGACTAGCGGGAGGAGGACAGATACGCAGTATTTT
TRBV15	TRBJ1-4	-	-	CATSNSMDSTNEKLFF	TGTGCCACCAGCAATTCGATGGACAGCACTAATGAAAAACTGTTTTTT
TRBV6-5	TRBJ1-1	-	-	CASSYQGLNTEAFF	TGTGCCAGCAGTTACCAGGGGTTGAACACTGAAGCTTTCTTT
TRBV9	TRBJ2-2	-	-	CASSVASLNTGELFF	TGTGCCAGCAGCGTAGCGTCCTTGAACACCGGGGAGCTGTTTTTT
TRBV27	TRBJ2-6	-	-	CASSLGGPGANVLTF	TGTGCCAGCAGTTTAGGCGGACCCGGGGCCAACGTCCTGACTTTC
TRBV28	TRBJ1-2	-	-	CASSLNYGYTF	TGTGCCAGCAGTTTAAACTATGGCTACACCTTC
TRBV2	TRBJ2-1	-	TRBD2	CASSIGLAGSYNEQFF	TGTGCCAGCAGTATCGGGCTAGCGGGGTCCTACAATGAGCAGTTCTTC
TRBV9	TRBJ2-3	-	-	CASSVDERWTDTQYF	TGTGCCAGCAGCGTAGACGAGCGGTGGACAGATACGCAGTATTTT
TRBV6-2/TRBV6-3	TRBJ1-4	-	-	CASSYSKQGSILEKLFF	TGTGCCAGCAGTTACTCGAAGCAGGGCTCCATACTTGAAAAACTGTTTTTT
TRBV7-6	TRBJ2-5	-	TRBD2	CASSGLAQETQYF	TGTGCCAGCTCGGGACTAGCCCAAGAGACCCAGTACTTC
TRBV3-1/TRBV3-2	TRBJ2-4	-	-	CASSQVLAGNIQYF	TGTGCCAGCAGCCAAGTTCTAGCAGGAAACATTCAGTACTTC
TRBV27	TRBJ2-2	-	TRBD2	CASSLRAGLNTGELFF	TGTGCCAGCAGCCTGAGAGCGGGATTGAACACCGGGGAGCTGTTTTTT
TRBV6-6	TRBJ2-3	-	-	CASSYSGPSTDTQYF	TGTGCCAGCAGTTACTCGGGCCCGAGCACAGATACGCAGTATTTT
TRBV19	TRBJ2-7	-	-	CASSIASGAYEQYF	TGTGCCAGTAGTATTGCCTCCGGGGCCTACGAGCAGTACTTC
TRBV6-5	TRBJ2-2	-	TRBD2	CASSYVLAGGTGELFF	TGTGCCAGCAGTTACGTCCTAGCGGGAGGAACCGGGGAGCTGTTTTTT
TRBV11-2	TRBJ2-7	-	-	CASSLAAGSLYEQYF	TGTGCCAGCAGCTTAGCGGCGGGATCCCTCTACGAGCAGTACTTC
TRBV27	TRBJ1-1	-	-	CASRLVGLTSTEAFF	TGTGCCAGCAGATTAGTGGGACTGACTTCCACTGAAGCTTTCTTT
TRBV4-1	TRBJ2-1	-	-	CASSQPYSYNEQFF	TGCGCCAGCAGCCAACCATACTCCTACAATGAGCAGTTCTTC
TRBV30	TRBJ1-1	-	-	CASISDGAEAFF	TGTGCCTCCATTTCTGACGGAGCGGAAGCTTTCTTT
TRBV6-5	TRBJ2-1	-	-	CASSTGFGYNEQFF	TGTGCCAGCAGCACAGGGTTTGGGTACAATGAGCAGTTCTTC
TRBV19	TRBJ2-7	-	TRBD1	CATSGQMTYEQYF	TGTGCCACTTCGGGACAGATGACCTACGAGCAGTACTTC
TRBV7-9	TRBJ2-7	-	TRBD2	CASSTTSGRAYEQYF	TGTGCCAGCAGCACTACTAGCGGGAGGGCCTACGAGCAGTACTTC
TRBV19	TRBJ1-2	-	-	CASSIGPFYGYTF	TGTGCCAGTAGTATTGGACCCTTCTATGGCTACACCTTC
TRBV4-1	TRBJ2-5	-	TRBD2	CASSQERTSGRETQYF	TGCGCCAGCAGCCAAGAGAGGACTAGCGGGAGGGAGACCCAGTACTTC
TRBV5-4	TRBJ1-2	-	TRBD1	CASSHSGGPYGYTF	TGTGCCAGCAGCCACTCAGGGGGACCCTATGGCTACACCTTC
TRBV11-2	TRBJ2-5	-	-	CASSSDDREAVFETQYF	TGTGCCAGCAGCTCAGACGACAGGGAGGCAGTATTCGAGACCCAGTACTTC
TRBV27	TRBJ2-1	-	TRBD2	CASSFGTSFNEQFF	TGTGCCAGCAGTTTCGGGACTAGCTTCAATGAGCAGTTCTTC
TRBV4-2	TRBJ1-4	few	TRBD1	CASSQGQATNEKLFF	TGTGCCAGCAGCCAGGGACAGGCAACTAATGAAAAACTGTTTTTT
TRBV2	TRBJ2-7	-	-	CASSVKRDISNYEQYF	TGTGCCAGCAGTGTGAAGAGGGACATATCGAACTACGAGCAGTACTTC
TRBV20-1	TRBJ2-5	-	-	CSASFQETQYF	TGCAGTGCTAGCTTCCAAGAGACCCAGTACTTC
TRBV4-1	TRBJ1-1	-	-	CASSQVGAGNTEAFF	TGCGCCAGCAGCCAAGTTGGGGCAGGGAACACTGAAGCTTTCTTT
TRBV6-6	TRBJ2-1	-	-	CASSYREVNEQFF	TGTGCCAGCAGTTATAGGGAAGTCAATGAGCAGTTCTTC
TRBV30	TRBJ1-2	-	TRBD1	CAWSQTGVDYGYTF	TGTGCCTGGAGTCAGACAGGGGTTGACTATGGCTACACCTTC
TRBV30	TRBJ2-7	few	-	CAWSKLVGQRAYEQYF	TGTGCCTGGAGTAAATTGGTTGGTCAGAGAGCCTACGAGCAGTACTTC
TRBV20-1	TRBJ2-7	-	TRBD2	CSASGGGFGGNYYEQYF	TGCAGTGCTAGTGGGGGGGGTTTCGGCGGGAACTACTACGAGCAGTACTTC
TRBV10-1	TRBJ1-2	-	TRBD1	CASRTDRGKTF	TGCGCCAGCAGGACGGACAGGGGAAAAACCTTC
TRBV4-1	TRBJ2-1	-	-	CASSQALYNEQFF	TGCGCCAGCAGCCAAGCATTGTACAATGAGCAGTTCTTC
TRBV6-5	TRBJ2-2	-	-	CASSLNQGPGELFF	TGTGCCAGCAGTTTAAACCAGGGTCCCGGGGAGCTGTTTTTT
TRBV2	TRBJ2-7	-	TRBD1	CASSEIWDRTYEQYF	TGTGCCAGCAGTGAAATCTGGGACAGAACCTACGAGCAGTACTTC
TRBV18	TRBJ2-1	-	TRBD2	CASSPPVKLAGGPQQFF	TGTGCCAGCTCACCACCGGTTAAACTAGCGGGAGGGCCACAGCAGTTCTTC
TRBV4-3	TRBJ2-1	-	-	CASSPGTTEREQFF	TGCGCCAGCAGCCCGGGAACCACGGAGCGTGAGCAGTTCTTC
TRBV10-1	TRBJ1-1	-	-	CASSPGPTPAFF	TGCGCCAGCAGCCCGGGACCAACCCCAGCTTTCTTT